This T cell receptor beta chain emerged from a study of blood T cell repertoires in COVID-19. The CDR3 sequence is 14 residues long. V shed 2 bases and J shed 3 bases, with 11 bases lying between them. Germline CDR1 reads SGHRS; CDR2 reads YFSETQ. In the source study's methods: Reference gene primer amplification yielded estimated nucleated cell counts. The method was immunoSEQ multiplex PCR; TCRdb's version includes in-frame clones alone and lacks a portion of them. The DNA gave D and trimming, while V, J and clone size come from that table. The top ten hold approximately 5.3% of the sample, which has about 350,000 clones, approximately 89% seen once. This clone was observed a single time. Participants reported their clinical history, and cohort assignment relied on those reports. The recovered donors of Cohort 3 showed two negative PCRs, clearance, or symptom resolution.

The chain has TRBV5-1 and TRBJ1-1, with a possible D match to TRBD1 (6 bases). Sequenced: PBMCs or T cells enriched from blood (not recorded which). The sequence came from a woman aged 25 to 45 who had recovered from COVID-19. The CDR3 bases are TGCGCCAGCAGCTTTCAGGGGTTGGACACTGAAGCTTTCTTT. Amino acids: CASSFQGLDTEAFF.